The 25 T cell receptor beta chains given below trace back to one sample, sequenced in a study of early T cells in non-severe SARS-CoV-2 infection. One entry per CDR3 protein results from TCRdb running MiXCR on the 5' RACE reads. The table lists over 35,000 distinct CDR3 sequences, approximately 10% of them singletons. Sequencing used whole blood. Receptors were obtained from an adult who was a healthcare worker with PCR-confirmed SARS-CoV-2 infection or an uninfected control (not recorded which).

This clonotype was observed a few times. The V and J genes are TRBV7-6 and TRBJ2-2, with D possibly being TRBD2 (5 bases). In germline, CDR1 is SGHVS, CDR2 FNYEAQ. The CDR3 loop spans 14 amino acids. V was shortened by 1 base and J by 5 bases, with 8 bases between the two germline ends. CDR3 in amino acids: CASSLVRGTGELFF. CDR3 nucleotides: TGTGCCAGCAGCTTAGTCAGAGGGACCGGGGAGCTGTTTTTT.

This clonotype was seen a few times. The chain employs TRBV4-3 and TRBJ1-1; D gene unclear. Deletions cut 2 bases from V and 1 base from J, with 11 bases between. There are 15 residues in the CDR3. Germline assignment: CDR1 LGHNA and CDR2 YSLEER. Here the CDR3 DNA reads TGCGCCAGCAGCCAACGATGGAGAGCGAACACTGAAGCTTTCTTT. Amino acids: CASSQRWRANTEAFF.

In its sample, this clonotype was seen many times. V is TRBV5-8 and J is TRBJ2-7, with D perhaps TRBD2 (6 bases). Germline V CDR1 and CDR2: SGHTS, YDEGEE. The CDR3 is 13 amino acids. With 4 bases removed from V and 0 bases from J, the gap between germline ends came to 8 bases. CDR3 coding DNA: TGTGCCAGCAGCCCGGGACTCTCCTACGAGCAGTACTTC. Its protein product is CASSPGLSYEQYF. The full variable domain, its missing parts supplied by reference TRBV5-8 and TRBJ2-7, is EAGVTQSPTHLIKTRGQQATLRCSPISGHTSVYWYQQALGLGLQFLLWYDEGEERNRGNFPPRFSGRQFPNYSSELNVNALELEDSALYLCASSPGLSYEQYFGPGTRLTVT.

This clonotype was counted at least ten times. V is TRBV20-1 and J is TRBJ1-6; TRBD1 matches 10 bases. Germline loops: CDR1 DFQATT, CDR2 SNEGSKA (reference sequence). The CDR3 runs 17 residues. V shed 3 bases and J 0 bases; nucleotides not matched to a gene: 5. Here the CDR3 reads CSARLGTGASYNSPLHF. The DNA for the CDR3 is TGCAGTGCTAGGTTAGGGACAGGGGCCTCCTATAATTCACCCCTCCACTTT.

This clonotype was seen more than once but under ten times. The chain recombines TRBV30 with TRBJ2-7; a weak D match, TRBD2 (6 bases). The CDR3 covers 15 residues. From germline, CDR1 is GTSNPN and CDR2 SVGIG (reference sequence). The V end was cut by 0 bases, the J end by 2 bases, with 14 bases between. CDR3 sequence (DNA): TGTGCCTGGAGTGTAATGCGCCGGGGGACCTACGAGCAGTACTTC. This translates into CAWSVMRRGTYEQYF.

This rearrangement joins TRBV20-1 to TRBJ2-5; 8 positions agree with TRBD1. With 6 bases clipped from V and 5 bases from J, the junction kept 11 bases outside the gene matches. Per the germline V gene, CDR1 is DFQATT and CDR2 is SNEGSKA (reference sequence). There are 14 residues in the CDR3. The CDR3 here is CSARIGQGGETQYF. CDR3 DNA: TGCAGTGCCAGAATCGGACAGGGTGGCGAGACCCAGTACTTC.

This clonotype has a count of ten or more. The chain joins TRBV30 to TRBJ1-5, with 9 positions matching TRBD1. Germline assignment: CDR1 GTSNPN and CDR2 SVGIG (reference sequence). Germline trimming cut 2 bases from V and 3 bases from J; bases unmatched to any gene: 14. The length of the CDR3 is 18 residues. DNA of the CDR3: TGTGCCTGGAGTCCTGGACAGGGGAGGTCTAACCTCAATCAGCCCCAGCATTTT. Protein sequence: CAWSPGQGRSNLNQPQHF.

This clonotype was observed many times. The genes are TRBV14 and TRBJ1-1; D might be TRBD1 (5 bases). With 4 bases removed from V and 4 bases from J, the gap between germline ends came to 13 bases. Germline values: CDR1 SGHDN, CDR2 FVKESK. The CDR3 runs 14 residues. CDR3 coding DNA: TGTGCCAGCAGCCTTTCGAGGGGCGGCACTGAAGCTTTCTTT. This encodes CASSLSRGGTEAFF.

This clonotype was detected only a few times. The rearrangement uses TRBV3-1 and TRBJ1-2; the match to TRBD1 covers 9 bases. V lost 7 bases, J lost 5 bases, and 5 bases stayed unmatched. The CDR3 consists of 13 residues. From germline, CDR1 is LGHDT and CDR2 YNNKEL (reference sequence). This CDR3 reads CASTKQGAYGYTF. In DNA, the CDR3 is TGTGCCAGCACCAAACAGGGGGCTTATGGCTACACCTTC.

This clonotype was detected only a few times. This rearrangement joins TRBV15 to TRBJ2-1; 10 nucleotides align to TRBD2. J lost 7 bases, V lost 4 bases, and 7 bases had no gene match. There are 15 residues in the CDR3. Germline CDR1 reads LNHNV; CDR2 reads YYDKDF (reference sequence). The CDR3 DNA is TGTGCCACCAGCATTAGCGGGGGGACCTGGAATGAGCAGTTCTTC. Translation gives CATSISGGTWNEQFF.

This clonotype was detected a few times. The V call is TRBV4-1, the J call TRBJ2-3, with D hard to call. With 0 bases removed from V and 4 bases from J, the gap between germline ends came to 20 bases. Germline V CDR1 and CDR2: MGHRA, YSYEKL. The CDR3 totals 18 residues. Written as DNA, the CDR3 is TGCGCCAGCAGCCAAGATCTCGCGGAACCCACGGGTGCAGATACGCAGTATTTT. Translating gives CASSQDLAEPTGADTQYF.

This clonotype came up many times. The J gene is TRBJ1-2, the V gene TRBV10-3; D remains unclear. This CDR3 spans 17 amino acids. Looked up from germline, CDR1 is ENHRY and CDR2 is SYGVKD. The V end was cut by 0 bases, the J end by 8 bases, with 22 bases between. For the CDR3, the DNA is TGTGCCATCAGTGAGTCGTCCGGAAGAGGTACCTCCTCCGGCTACACCTTC. The encoded protein is CAISESSGRGTSSGYTF.

The table lists this clonotype with many counts. The gene calls are TRBV20-1 and TRBJ2-1, with TRBD1 matching over 7 bases. With V trimmed by 6 bases and J by 3 bases, 8 bases remained unmatched. The CDR3 loop spans 14 amino acids. Per the germline V gene, CDR1 is DFQATT and CDR2 is SNEGSKA (reference sequence). CDR3 amino acids: CSALVGTDYNEQFF. CDR3 coding DNA: TGCAGTGCCTTGGTGGGGACAGACTACAATGAGCAGTTCTTC.

The chain employs TRBV6-5 and TRBJ1-1; TRBD1 matches 7 bases. Germline loops: CDR1 MNHEY, CDR2 SVGAGI. The CDR3 is 13 amino acids. The V gene end was trimmed by 5 bases and the J gene end by 3 bases; junction bases not matched to a gene: 3. This chain's CDR3 is CASSRQGDTEAFF. The DNA for the CDR3 is TGTGCCAGCAGTAGACAGGGTGACACTGAAGCTTTCTTT.

This clonotype was counted only a few times. The J gene is TRBJ1-3, the V gene TRBV6-6, with a possible D match to TRBD1 (5 bases). Germline V lookup: CDR1 MNHNY, CDR2 SVGAGI (reference sequence). The CDR3 runs 15 residues. V gave up 5 bases and J gave up 0 bases, with 11 bases separating them. CDR3 protein: CASSKQEISGNTIYF. The DNA of the CDR3 is TGTGCCAGCAGTAAACAGGAGATCTCTGGAAACACCATATATTTT.

This chain joins TRBV7-9 and TRBJ2-1, with TRBD2 matching 7 bases. The V segment lost 2 bases and the J segment 5 bases; nucleotides outside the gene matches: 9. The germline CDR1 and CDR2 sequences are SEHNR and FQNEAQ (reference sequence). CDR3 length: 16 residues. The CDR3 region has the DNA TGTGCCAGCAGCTTAATTGTGTGGCTAGCGGACAATGAGCAGTTCTTC. Its translation is CASSLIVWLADNEQFF.

This clonotype occurred many times. The chain recombines TRBV14 with TRBJ1-1; D not certain. The V end lost 1 base, the J end lost 8 bases, and 17 bases lay between the germline ends. CDR1 is SGHDN and CDR2 is FVKESK in the germline V gene. The CDR3 contains 15 residues. The CDR3 is CASSQVLGRNPEAFF. The CDR3 region has the DNA TGTGCCAGCAGCCAAGTACTGGGCAGGAACCCCGAAGCTTTCTTT. The full variable domain, its missing parts supplied by reference TRBV14 and TRBJ1-1, is EAGVTQFPSHSVIEKGQTVTLRCDPISGHDNLYWYRRVMGKEIKFLLHFVKESKQDESGMPNNRFLAERTGGTYSTLKVQPAELEDSGVYFCASSQVLGRNPEAFFGQGTRLTVV.

The chain joins TRBV7-3 to TRBJ1-1; no reliable D call. V shed 5 bases and J shed 1 base, with 8 bases lying between them. The CDR3 runs 13 residues. The germline CDR1 and CDR2 sequences are SGHTA and FQGTGA. Here the CDR3 reads CASSVLTNTEAFF. The DNA for the CDR3 is TGTGCCAGCAGCGTACTTACGAACACTGAAGCTTTCTTT.

In this sample, this clonotype turned up many times. Here the CDR3 reads CATSTGSETQYF. CDR3 nucleotides: TGTGCCACCAGCACAGGGTCGGAGACCCAGTACTTC. The V gene is TRBV24-1, the J gene TRBJ2-5; D is possibly TRBD1 (6 bases). V was shortened by 7 bases and J by 5 bases, with 10 bases between the two germline ends. CDR3 size: 12 residues. Germline V gene data show CDR1 as KGHDR and CDR2 as SFDVKD.

The chain has TRBV6-2 or TRBV6-3 and TRBJ2-7; 9 bases align to TRBD1. V gave up 6 bases and J gave up 3 bases; unmatched junction bases: 9. Germline V gene lookup returns CDR1 MNHEY and CDR2 SVGEGT. CDR3 length equals 15 residues. CDR3 coding DNA: TGTGCCAGCAGGCCCGCGGGACAGGGTGACTACGAGCAGTACTTC. It encodes CASRPAGQGDYEQYF.

This clonotype has a handful of counts. V is TRBV12-3 or TRBV12-4 and J is TRBJ2-7; no firm D call. Trimming took 6 bases from V and 9 from J, leaving 18 bases between them. There are 13 residues in the CDR3. CDR3 sequence: CASSRGGLPRQYF. The CDR3 nucleotides read TGTGCCAGCAGCCGCGGTGGCCTCCCTCGGCAGTACTTC.

Ten or more counts support this clonotype. The J gene is TRBJ2-5, the V gene TRBV5-1, with 8 bases matching TRBD2. Germline CDR1 and CDR2: SGHRS and YFSETQ. J was trimmed by 0 bases and V by 0 bases; bases with no gene match: 4. This CDR3 region has 16 residues. The CDR3 DNA sequence: TGCGCCAGCAGCTTGGCGGCTAGCGGGTACCAAGAGACCCAGTACTTC. It codes for CASSLAASGYQETQYF.

The chain couples TRBV11-1 to TRBJ1-1; D may be TRBD1 (6 bases). CDR3 length: 13 residues. CDR1 SGHAT and CDR2 FQDESV come from the germline V gene (reference sequence). V gave up 10 bases and J gave up 1 base, with 13 bases separating them. CDR3 in amino acids: CANRVSENTEAFF. In DNA, the CDR3 is TGTGCCAACAGGGTCTCAGAGAACACTGAAGCTTTCTTT.

Comment on this clonotype: This clone may be a read error of a much larger clone one base away. This sequence joins TRBV18 and TRBJ1-2; maybe TRBD1 (5 bases). CDR1 and CDR2 from the germline V gene are KGHSH and LQKENI. This CDR3 has 13 residues. Here the CDR3 DNA reads TGTGTCAGCTCATCACAGGATTCTCGAGGCTACACCTTC. This sequence encodes CVSSSQDSRGYTF.

This clonotype is categorized as medium-sized. This chain joins TRBV20-1 and TRBJ2-3, with 12 bases fitting TRBD2. V lost 1 base, J lost 5 bases, and 10 bases stayed unmatched. The CDR3 totals 17 residues. The germline gives CDR1 DFQATT, CDR2 SNEGSKA (reference sequence). The CDR3 sequence is CSARGRASGGVRDTQYF. For the CDR3, the DNA is TGCAGTGCTAGAGGAAGGGCTAGCGGGGGGGTGAGAGATACGCAGTATTTT.